These T cell receptor beta chains were read from a single sample in a study of shared clonotypes between healthy human individuals. Measured with immunoSEQ multiplex PCR; TCRdb has only the in-frame clones, and not every one. Of some 2,000,000 clones listed, about 94% are singletons. The sequencing sample was made of naive CD8+ T cells sorted from blood. These TCRs come from a man between 18 and 35 years old in good health. Both conserved end residues are part of each CDR3. Fields, in order: D gene, V gene, J gene, clone size, CDR3 protein, CDR3 DNA. A D gene is named only where the DNA matches it firmly. Only some rows state a clone size, as once, few, many or a class for expanded clones.

TRBD2,TRBV30,TRBJ2-3,once,CAWSLAGAPDTQYF,TGTGCCTGGAGCCTAGCGGGAGCCCCAGATACGCAGTATTTT
.,TRBV2,TRBJ2-7,.,CASSVWTPLLEQYF,TGTGCCAGCAGTGTATGGACTCCCCTCCTCGAGCAGTACTTC
TRBD1,TRBV2,TRBJ2-5,.,CASYPGQGAEETQYF,TGTGCCAGCTACCCGGGACAGGGGGCCGAGGAGACCCAGTACTTC
.,TRBV6-5,TRBJ2-2,.,CASSPDSGSGGELFF,TGTGCCAGCAGTCCCGACAGTGGTTCGGGCGGGGAGCTGTTTTTT
.,TRBV7-2,TRBJ2-7,.,CASSLVGVWYF,TGTGCCAGCAGCTTAGTCGGGGTTTGGTACTTC
.,TRBV27,TRBJ2-3,.,CASSVLATDTQYF,TGTGCCAGCAGTGTCCTGGCCACAGATACGCAGTATTTT
.,TRBV30,TRBJ1-1,.,CAWSVLWVELNTEAFF,TGTGCCTGGAGTGTACTATGGGTTGAATTAAACACTGAAGCTTTCTTT
.,TRBV19,TRBJ1-4,.,CASSEDRTNEKLFF,TGTGCCAGTAGTGAGGACAGAACTAATGAAAAACTGTTTTTT
TRBD2,TRBV9,TRBJ2-7,.,CASSVERSGPAYEQYF,TGTGCCAGCAGCGTAGAACGTAGCGGGCCAGCCTACGAGCAGTACTTC
.,TRBV6-5,TRBJ1-1,.,CASSYATEAFF,TGTGCCAGCAGTTACGCAACTGAAGCTTTCTTT
TRBD2,TRBV19,TRBJ2-3,.,CASSIDSGSEWVTDTQYF,TGTGCCAGTAGTATTGATAGCGGGAGTGAATGGGTCACAGATACGCAGTATTTT
.,TRBV5-6,TRBJ2-1,.,CASSLGVNEQFF,TGTGCCAGCAGCTTGGGAGTAAATGAGCAGTTCTTC
TRBD2,TRBV5-6,TRBJ2-1,.,CASITTSGDNEQFF,TGTGCCAGCATCACGACTAGCGGGGACAATGAGCAGTTCTTC
.,TRBV6-1,TRBJ1-3,.,CASSPGTRVRNTIYF,TGTGCCAGCAGTCCCGGGACCCGAGTCAGAAACACCATATATTTT
.,TRBV6-5,TRBJ1-1,.,CASSVQGLTEAFF,TGTGCCAGCAGCGTACAGGGTTTAACTGAAGCTTTCTTT
.,TRBV4-3,TRBJ1-1,.,CASSHRGNTEAFF,TGCGCCAGCAGCCACAGGGGTAACACTGAAGCTTTCTTT
.,TRBV5-1,TRBJ2-1,.,CASSSNQIRAGEQFF,TGCGCCAGCAGCTCAAACCAAATCCGGGCGGGTGAGCAGTTCTTC
.,TRBV7-9,TRBJ2-7,.,CASSPGNSGRSSYEQYF,TGTGCCAGCAGCCCGGGGAATAGCGGAAGAAGCTCCTACGAGCAGTACTTC
.,TRBV5-6,TRBJ2-7,once,CASSLGTIGWFYEQYF,TGTGCCAGCAGCTTGGGGACGATAGGGTGGTTCTACGAGCAGTACTTC
.,TRBV7-8,TRBJ2-1,.,CASTDSGGLDEQFF,TGTGCCAGCACCGATTCGGGGGGCCTGGATGAGCAGTTCTTC
.,TRBV7-2,TRBJ1-5,.,CASSLGLLQPQHF,TGTGCCAGCAGCTTAGGTCTGCTGCAGCCCCAGCATTTT
TRBD1,TRBV5-8,TRBJ1-6,.,CASSLEQGASSPLHF,TGTGCCAGCAGCTTGGAACAGGGGGCGAGTTCACCCCTCCACTTT
.,TRBV28,TRBJ2-3,.,CASSLPLASTATDTQYF,TGTGCCAGCAGTTTGCCATTGGCCAGCACGGCCACAGATACGCAGTATTTT
.,TRBV4-1,TRBJ1-1,.,CASRQEAGTEAFF,TGCGCCAGCAGACAAGAAGCGGGTACTGAAGCTTTCTTT
TRBD2,TRBV29-1,TRBJ2-1,.,CSVATSLAGEQFF,TGCAGCGTAGCTACATCATTAGCGGGGGAGCAGTTCTTC
TRBD2,TRBV4-1,TRBJ2-7,.,CASSPRLAGSYPYEQYF,TGCGCCAGCAGCCCTAGACTAGCGGGGTCCTATCCCTACGAGCAGTACTTC
TRBD2,TRBV27,TRBJ2-1,.,CASSSPTASGSYNEQFF,TGTGCCAGCAGTTCCCCAACGGCTAGCGGAAGTTACAATGAGCAGTTCTTC
TRBD2,TRBV27,TRBJ2-1,once,CASSFSLAGPYEQFF,TGTGCCAGCAGTTTCTCTCTAGCGGGGCCCTATGAGCAGTTCTTC
.,TRBV13,TRBJ1-2,.,CASRDSGDYGYTF,TGTGCCAGCAGAGATTCAGGGGACTATGGCTACACCTTC
.,TRBV2,TRBJ2-1,.,CASGGEWANEQFF,TGTGCCAGCGGGGGTGAGTGGGCCAATGAGCAGTTCTTC
.,TRBV6-1,TRBJ1-2,.,CASSEARGAGGYGYTF,TGTGCCAGCAGTGAAGCAAGGGGGGCCGGCGGCTATGGCTACACCTTC
.,TRBV11-2,TRBJ1-1,.,CASSPYSTGEAFF,TGTGCCAGCAGCCCATATTCGACAGGAGAAGCTTTCTTT
.,TRBV7-2,TRBJ1-3,.,CASSLGQGHGNTIYF,TGTGCCAGCAGCTTAGGTCAGGGTCATGGAAACACCATATATTTT
.,TRBV6-5,TRBJ2-4,.,CASSPTVAKNIQYF,TGTGCCAGCAGTCCCACGGTAGCCAAAAACATTCAGTACTTC
TRBD2,TRBV27,TRBJ2-7,.,CASSSWTSGYEQYF,TGTGCCAGCAGCTCATGGACTAGCGGATACGAGCAGTACTTC
TRBD2,TRBV5-1,TRBJ2-3,few,CASSLGGSTTDTQYF,TGCGCCAGCAGCCTGGGCGGGAGTACCACAGATACGCAGTATTTT
.,TRBV19,TRBJ1-1,.,CASSSTGTPGEAFF,TGTGCCAGTAGCTCCACGGGGACCCCCGGCGAAGCTTTCTTT
TRBD2,TRBV6-5,TRBJ2-7,.,CASSSLAGFSYEQYF,TGTGCCAGCAGCTCCCTAGCGGGTTTCTCCTACGAGCAGTACTTC
.,TRBV28,TRBJ1-1,.,CASSLNPPEAFF,TGTGCCAGCAGTTTAAACCCACCTGAAGCTTTCTTT